These T cell receptor beta chains were read from a single sample in a study of OX40 agonist ivuxolimab in advanced cancers. Here immunoSEQ multiplex PCR was the method, and the copy in TCRdb shows in-frame clones only, minus some. The profile shows 45,000 or so clones, about 90% of them singletons. The specimen comprised CD4+ or CD8+ T cells sorted from blood, sampled in a trial of the OX40 agonist ivuxolimab. The receptors come from an adult with an advanced solid tumor such as melanoma, head and neck, liver or kidney cancer. CDR3s include the opening cysteine and the closing phenylalanine or tryptophan. A D gene is named only where the DNA matches it firmly. Size is omitted from some rows. Given values are once, few, many or a class for expanded clones.

CDR3 protein: CASSIWRGPNTEAFF
CDR3 DNA: TGTGCCAGTAGTATTTGGCGGGGTCCGAACACTGAAGCTTTCTTT
J gene: TRBJ1-1
clone size: once
D gene: .
V gene: TRBV19

CDR3 protein: CASSYPSGRVTDTQYF
CDR3 DNA: TGTGCCAGCAGTTACCCTAGCGGGAGAGTAACAGATACGCAGTATTTT
J gene: TRBJ2-3
clone size: once
D gene: TRBD2
V gene: TRBV6-6

CDR3 protein: CASSPYGTTEAFF
CDR3 DNA: TGTGCCAGCTCACCGTACGGGACCACTGAAGCTTTCTTT
J gene: TRBJ1-1
clone size: .
D gene: .
V gene: TRBV18

CDR3 protein: CASSLAEGSYGYTF
CDR3 DNA: TGCGCCAGCAGCTTGGCCGAGGGGTCCTATGGCTACACCTTC
J gene: TRBJ1-2
clone size: .
D gene: .
V gene: TRBV5-1

CDR3 protein: CASSQEGRGVDGYTF
CDR3 DNA: TGTGCCAGCAGCCAAGAGGGGCGGGGGGTGGATGGCTACACCTTC
J gene: TRBJ1-2
clone size: .
D gene: .
V gene: TRBV4-2

CDR3 protein: CASSLLQGSTDTQYF
CDR3 DNA: TGTGCCAGCAGCCTACTACAAGGTAGCACAGATACGCAGTATTTT
J gene: TRBJ2-3
clone size: .
D gene: .
V gene: TRBV27

CDR3 protein: CASSFPGLAGAGTGELFF
CDR3 DNA: TGTGCCAGCAGTTTCCCCGGTTTAGCGGGAGCGGGGACCGGGGAGCTGTTTTTT
J gene: TRBJ2-2
clone size: .
D gene: TRBD2
V gene: TRBV28

CDR3 protein: CASGLTSGRGAYEQYF
CDR3 DNA: TGTGCTAGTGGTCTCACTAGCGGGAGGGGTGCCTACGAGCAGTACTTC
J gene: TRBJ2-7
clone size: .
D gene: TRBD2
V gene: TRBV12-5

CDR3 protein: CATQKGSGNTIYF
CDR3 DNA: TGTGCCACCCAAAAGGGCTCCGGAAACACCATATATTTT
J gene: TRBJ1-3
clone size: .
D gene: .
V gene: TRBV28

CDR3 protein: CATSRDGGQGVTGELFF
CDR3 DNA: TGTGCCACCAGCAGAGATGGGGGACAGGGGGTAACCGGGGAGCTGTTTTTT
J gene: TRBJ2-2
clone size: .
D gene: TRBD1
V gene: TRBV15

CDR3 protein: CASSSKRGNSYEQYF
CDR3 DNA: TGTGCCAGCAGCTCCAAGCGGGGAAACTCCTACGAGCAGTACTTC
J gene: TRBJ2-7
clone size: .
D gene: TRBD2
V gene: TRBV5-4

CDR3 protein: CASSPNSHMNTEAFF
CDR3 DNA: TGTGCCAGCTCACCAAACAGCCACATGAACACTGAAGCTTTCTTT
J gene: TRBJ1-1
clone size: .
D gene: .
V gene: TRBV18

CDR3 protein: CASSMHRDHTGELFF
CDR3 DNA: TGTGCCAGCAGCATGCACAGGGATCACACCGGGGAGCTGTTTTTT
J gene: TRBJ2-2
clone size: .
D gene: .
V gene: TRBV7-3

CDR3 protein: CAWQGQATNEKLFF
CDR3 DNA: TGTGCCTGGCAGGGTCAGGCAACTAATGAAAAACTGTTTTTT
J gene: TRBJ1-4
clone size: .
D gene: .
V gene: TRBV30

CDR3 protein: CASSLDRGNEQFF
CDR3 DNA: TGTGCCAGCAGCTTAGATAGGGGGAATGAGCAGTTCTTC
J gene: TRBJ2-1
clone size: .
D gene: .
V gene: TRBV11-3

CDR3 protein: CASSQGGLAGGGGEQFF
CDR3 DNA: TGTGCCAGCAGCCAAGGGGGACTAGCGGGAGGAGGGGGTGAGCAGTTCTTC
J gene: TRBJ2-1
clone size: .
D gene: TRBD2
V gene: TRBV4-2

CDR3 protein: CASSYPGLEETQYF
CDR3 DNA: TGCGCCAGCAGCTATCCGGGACTGGAAGAGACCCAGTACTTC
J gene: TRBJ2-5
clone size: .
D gene: .
V gene: TRBV5-1

CDR3 protein: CASRGWANTGELFF
CDR3 DNA: TGTGCCAGCAGGGGTTGGGCGAACACCGGGGAGCTGTTTTTT
J gene: TRBJ2-2
clone size: once
D gene: .
V gene: TRBV9

CDR3 protein: CAWSVLQETQYF
CDR3 DNA: TGTGCCTGGAGTGTACTACAAGAGACCCAGTACTTC
J gene: TRBJ2-5
clone size: .
D gene: .
V gene: TRBV30

CDR3 protein: CASSPQGLGEQYF
CDR3 DNA: TGTGCCAGCAGCCCACAGGGTCTAGGCGAGCAGTACTTC
J gene: TRBJ2-7
clone size: .
D gene: .
V gene: TRBV4-2

CDR3 protein: CASSTYEQYF
CDR3 DNA: TGTGCCAGCAGTACCTACGAGCAGTACTTC
J gene: TRBJ2-7
clone size: .
D gene: .
V gene: TRBV2

CDR3 protein: CASSPSDGHTEAFF
CDR3 DNA: TGTGCCAGCTCACCATCGGACGGTCACACTGAAGCTTTCTTT
J gene: TRBJ1-1
clone size: .
D gene: .
V gene: TRBV18

CDR3 protein: CASSPLDLSSYNEQFF
CDR3 DNA: TGTGCCAGCTCACCACTCGATCTGAGCTCCTACAATGAGCAGTTCTTC
J gene: TRBJ2-1
clone size: .
D gene: .
V gene: TRBV18

CDR3 protein: CASSFDGNTEAFF
CDR3 DNA: TGTGCCAGCAGCTTCGACGGAAACACTGAAGCTTTCTTT
J gene: TRBJ1-1
clone size: .
D gene: .
V gene: TRBV7-9

CDR3 protein: CASSQVAGHYGYTF
CDR3 DNA: TGTGCCAGCAGTCAAGTGGCAGGGCACTATGGCTACACCTTC
J gene: TRBJ1-2
clone size: once
D gene: .
V gene: TRBV6-5

CDR3 protein: CASSRLAGNEQYF
CDR3 DNA: TGCGCCAGCAGCAGGCTAGCGGGAAACGAGCAGTACTTC
J gene: TRBJ2-7
clone size: .
D gene: TRBD2
V gene: TRBV5-1

CDR3 protein: CASSLGVARSTDTQYF
CDR3 DNA: TGCGCCAGCAGCTTAGGGGTAGCGAGAAGCACAGATACGCAGTATTTT
J gene: TRBJ2-3
clone size: .
D gene: .
V gene: TRBV5-1

CDR3 protein: CASSVEGRGNYGYTF
CDR3 DNA: TGTGCCAGCAGCGTAGAGGGCAGAGGGAACTATGGCTACACCTTC
J gene: TRBJ1-2
clone size: .
D gene: .
V gene: TRBV9

CDR3 protein: CASSRTSGRVTDTQYF
CDR3 DNA: TGTGCCAGCAGCCGGACTAGCGGGAGGGTGACAGATACGCAGTATTTT
J gene: TRBJ2-3
clone size: few
D gene: TRBD2
V gene: TRBV7-2

CDR3 protein: CASSVFSTNSPLHF
CDR3 DNA: TGTGCCAGCAGTGTGTTCAGCACCAATTCACCCCTCCACTTT
J gene: TRBJ1-6
clone size: .
D gene: .
V gene: TRBV2

CDR3 protein: CASSAQVGTDTQYF
CDR3 DNA: TGTGCCAGCAGCGCTCAGGTTGGAACAGATACGCAGTATTTT
J gene: TRBJ2-3
clone size: .
D gene: .
V gene: TRBV5-4

CDR3 protein: CASSLTGAVAGELFF
CDR3 DNA: TGCGCCAGCAGCTTGACGGGGGCAGTAGCCGGGGAGCTGTTTTTT
J gene: TRBJ2-2
clone size: .
D gene: .
V gene: TRBV5-1

CDR3 protein: CASSPNYQGYTF
CDR3 DNA: TGTGCCAGCAGCCCGAACTATCAGGGCTACACCTTC
J gene: TRBJ1-2
clone size: .
D gene: .
V gene: TRBV5-8

CDR3 protein: CASSYSSGNTIYF
CDR3 DNA: TGTGCCAGCAGTTACTCGTCAGGAAACACCATATATTTT
J gene: TRBJ1-3
clone size: .
D gene: .
V gene: TRBV6-6

CDR3 protein: CASSDPGLGIEQYF
CDR3 DNA: TGTGCCAGTAGTGATCCGGGGCTAGGGATCGAGCAGTACTTC
J gene: TRBJ2-7
clone size: .
D gene: .
V gene: TRBV19

CDR3 protein: CASSPTGSYEQYF
CDR3 DNA: TGTGCCAGCAGCCCGACAGGCTCCTACGAGCAGTACTTC
J gene: TRBJ2-7
clone size: .
D gene: .
V gene: TRBV6-5

CDR3 protein: CSVVLSSNQPQHF
CDR3 DNA: TGCAGCGTTGTCCTGAGTAGCAATCAGCCCCAGCATTTT
J gene: TRBJ1-5
clone size: .
D gene: .
V gene: TRBV29-1

CDR3 protein: CASSLAAQGFTGELFF
CDR3 DNA: TGCGCCAGCAGCTTGGCCGCACAGGGGTTCACCGGGGAGCTGTTTTTT
J gene: TRBJ2-2
clone size: once
D gene: TRBD1
V gene: TRBV5-1

CDR3 protein: CASSLGGPEAFF
CDR3 DNA: TGTGCCAGCAGCTTAGGGGGCCCTGAAGCTTTCTTT
J gene: TRBJ1-1
clone size: once
D gene: .
V gene: TRBV11-3

CDR3 protein: CASSIEGPSYEQYF
CDR3 DNA: TGTGCCAGTAGTATAGAAGGCCCCTCCTACGAGCAGTACTTC
J gene: TRBJ2-7
clone size: .
D gene: .
V gene: TRBV19

CDR3 protein: CASSLAGTGSQPQHF
CDR3 DNA: TGCGCCAGCAGCTTGGCCGGTACAGGGAGTCAGCCCCAGCATTTT
J gene: TRBJ1-5
clone size: .
D gene: .
V gene: TRBV5-1

CDR3 protein: CASKRSGTANTEAFF
CDR3 DNA: TGTGCCAGCAAGCGCTCCGGGACAGCGAACACTGAAGCTTTCTTT
J gene: TRBJ1-1
clone size: .
D gene: TRBD1
V gene: TRBV5-8

CDR3 protein: CASSSHGGDGYGYTF
CDR3 DNA: TGTGCCAGCAGTTCCCACGGGGGGGACGGCTATGGCTACACCTTC
J gene: TRBJ1-2
clone size: .
D gene: .
V gene: TRBV6-5

CDR3 protein: CASSQTGNEQFF
CDR3 DNA: TGTGCCAGCAGTCAAACAGGGAATGAGCAGTTCTTC
J gene: TRBJ2-1
clone size: .
D gene: .
V gene: TRBV6-5

CDR3 protein: CASSLRQDRGGGYTF
CDR3 DNA: TGTGCCAGCTCTCTCAGACAGGACAGGGGAGGCGGCTACACCTTC
J gene: TRBJ1-2
clone size: .
D gene: TRBD1
V gene: TRBV18

CDR3 protein: CASSSRTSGTLLNQFF
CDR3 DNA: TGTGCCAGCAGCTCAAGGACTAGCGGGACCCTCTTAAACCAGTTCTTC
J gene: TRBJ2-1
clone size: .
D gene: TRBD2
V gene: TRBV7-8

CDR3 protein: CASSDSGTSSYNEQFF
CDR3 DNA: TGTGCCAGCAGTGACTCGGGAACGAGCTCCTACAATGAGCAGTTCTTC
J gene: TRBJ2-1
clone size: .
D gene: .
V gene: TRBV6-4

CDR3 protein: CAGTKRGSYGYTF
CDR3 DNA: TGTGCCGGCACGAAGCGGGGAAGCTATGGCTACACCTTC
J gene: TRBJ1-2
clone size: .
D gene: .
V gene: TRBV30

CDR3 protein: CASSRAEASTNEKLFF
CDR3 DNA: TGTGCCAGTAGTAGGGCGGAGGCCTCAACTAATGAAAAACTGTTTTTT
J gene: TRBJ1-4
clone size: few
D gene: .
V gene: TRBV19

CDR3 protein: CASSDSRGTNTEAFF
CDR3 DNA: TGTGCCAGCTCAGACTCTCGGGGAACGAACACTGAAGCTTTCTTT
J gene: TRBJ1-1
clone size: .
D gene: .
V gene: TRBV18

CDR3 protein: CASSLPIVTNTEAFF
CDR3 DNA: TGTGCCAGCAGCTTACCGATAGTCACGAACACTGAAGCTTTCTTT
J gene: TRBJ1-1
clone size: once
D gene: .
V gene: TRBV5-6

CDR3 protein: CASSTQDSNEQFF
CDR3 DNA: TGTGCCAGCAGTACCCAGGACAGCAATGAGCAGTTCTTC
J gene: TRBJ2-1
clone size: .
D gene: .
V gene: TRBV2

CDR3 protein: CASSLGGLAINYNEQFF
CDR3 DNA: TGTGCCAGCAGCTTAGGGGGACTAGCGATTAACTACAATGAGCAGTTCTTC
J gene: TRBJ2-1
clone size: once
D gene: TRBD2
V gene: TRBV11-3

CDR3 protein: CSVSVDQETQYF
CDR3 DNA: TGCAGCGTGAGCGTGGATCAGGAGACCCAGTACTTC
J gene: TRBJ2-5
clone size: .
D gene: .
V gene: TRBV29-1

CDR3 protein: CASSPVGPSRRGPEAFF
CDR3 DNA: TGTGCCAGTAGCCCCGTGGGACCCTCTCGGAGAGGACCTGAAGCTTTCTTT
J gene: TRBJ1-1
clone size: few
D gene: .
V gene: TRBV19

CDR3 protein: CASSQGASVNTEAFF
CDR3 DNA: TGTGCCAGCAGCCAGGGGGCGAGTGTGAACACTGAAGCTTTCTTT
J gene: TRBJ1-1
clone size: .
D gene: TRBD1
V gene: TRBV28